Listed below are T cell receptor beta chains from one sample, sequenced in a study of T cell responses to AZD1222 COVID-19 vaccine. Profiled with immunoSEQ multiplex PCR; TCRdb holds only in-frame clones, not every one. This table has 140,000 to 150,000 clones, 75% to 90% appearing once. Sample: peripheral blood, taken on day 0 of MenACWY control vaccination. The receptors derive from an adult in good health. Both conserved end residues are trimmed from each CDR3. Each record gives: V gene, clone size, CDR3 protein. A row's size may be missing; if present it is once, few, many or a size class.

>TRBV27|NA
ASSPLGTDTQY
>TRBV19|NA
ASSIPGTSGGNEQF
>TRBV5-5|NA
ASSRTYQIQETQY
>TRBV5-1|NA
ASSFPAGGIGEQF
>TRBV28|NA
ASSLRDRLLYFNEKLF
>TRBV6-1|NA
ASSESGYGYT
>TRBV3-1/TRBV3-2|NA
ASSPAQSASFGSGANVLT
>TRBV18|NA
ASSPPTGNTGELF
>TRBV9|NA
ASSANRGWNTEAF
>TRBV7-6|NA
ASSLREGVTSSYEQY
>TRBV18|NA
ASSPGPPTGELF
>TRBV2|NA
ASMGERGRPTYNEQF
>TRBV9|few
ASSPAYRGRGYT
>TRBV5-1|NA
ASSLGRGQETQY
>TRBV7-8|NA
ASSLGTVNIQY
>TRBV19|NA
ASSGLANTEAF
>TRBV5-1|NA
ASSLGTVSNQPQH
>TRBV3-1/TRBV3-2|NA
ASSDPGRGNSPLH
>TRBV30|once
AWTRTGANYGYT
>TRBV12-1|once
ASSHTPGDSNQPQH
>TRBV5-6|NA
ASSPRDRGWEQF
>TRBV3-1/TRBV3-2|NA
ASSTLDYGYT
>TRBV4-1|NA
ASSQEATRAGTDTQY
>TRBV2|few
ASKLQGASTQPQH
>TRBV5-5|NA
ASSLGGLSYGYT
>TRBV19|few
ASSSAAQETQY
>TRBV7-2|NA
ASSSRTGREKLF
>TRBV6-5|NA
ASSYGGNNEKLF
>TRBV23-1|NA
ARKGSRNTEAF
>TRBV12-3/TRBV12-4|NA
ASSFTGGSGYT
>TRBV6-1|NA
ASSEEAGGGRNEQF
>TRBV2|NA
ASRTNLQGGTQY
>TRBV6-5|NA
ASSYSRRTVYGYT
>TRBV12-3/TRBV12-4|NA
ASSRDGETQY
>TRBV10-1|once
ASSDRSAYSTDTQY
>TRBV5-1|NA
ASSSLNTGGEAF
>TRBV19|NA
ASSIEGRSINYGYT
>TRBV7-7|NA
ASSPGPTGNTGELF
>TRBV5-1|NA
ASAPSAQETQY
>TRBV9|NA
ASSLGQGGNEKLF
>TRBV4-1|NA
ASSQAQGRAVTYNEQF
>TRBV7-2|NA
ASSPPGGRGEKLF
>TRBV5-1|NA
ASSNATNYGYT
>TRBV29-1|NA
SVEAENYGYT
>TRBV19|NA
ASTQRGDSIYEQY
>TRBV6-6|NA
ASSYLGDSNQPQH
>TRBV18|NA
ASSPGQETQY
>TRBV19|NA
ASRRTAHQPQH
>TRBV14|NA
ASGQVPLGKNTEAF
>TRBV20-1|NA
SASRQSTYGYT
>TRBV9|NA
ASSLGTSGRETQY
>TRBV28|NA
ASSLTVQDRYGYT
>TRBV10-3|NA
AISDAGVAGELF
>TRBV6-5|NA
ASSYPGTGREPLH
>TRBV11-1|NA
ASTVTGRTEAF
>TRBV6-5|NA
ASSSPRGETQY
>TRBV9|NA
ASSVTSGTSTDTQY
>TRBV18|few
ASSPRTGHTDTQY
>TRBV7-6|medium-sized
ASSSRQGGNTEAF
>TRBV3-1/TRBV3-2|once
ASSHAQGWTGELF